This TCR beta chain appears in the sequencing data of a study of shared clonotypes between healthy human individuals. On this clone: Its antigen remains unknown.

This table comes from immunoSEQ multiplex PCR, and its TCRdb copy is limited to in-frame clones, with some not included. The sample has about 120,000 clones; about 63% are singletons. Donors were healthy HIV-negative adults without recently reported acute infections or vaccinations. Overall study findings and caveats: Although depth was large, rarefaction showed that sequencing of the sorted subsets was incomplete. A reduction in generation probabilities was seen for non-shared clonotypes relative to those shared by all four donors.

The specimen sequenced was memory CD8+ T cells sorted from blood. The subset denotes: CD45RO+ cells pooled with CCR7-negative TemRA cells. This clonotype was sampled from a woman in her thirties in good health.

DNA of the CDR3: TGTGCCAGCAGCTTCTGGGACTACAATGAGCAGTTCTTC. Translated, it gives CASSFWDYNEQFF. The V call is TRBV7-9, the J call TRBJ2-1, with D uncertain. With 3 bases removed from V and 3 bases from J, the gap between germline ends came to 6 bases. Germline V gives CDR1 SEHNR, CDR2 FQNEAQ (reference sequence). This CDR3 is 13 amino acids long.